A single sample gave rise to the 6 T cell receptor beta chains below, sequenced in a study of human T cells and chemical hapten exposure. Using its own MiXCR run on the RACE reads, TCRdb lists one record per CDR3 protein. The data contain 300,000 to 450,000 distinct CDR3 sequences, 4.5% to 7% of them singletons. This sample's time point: pre-sensitization, week 0. The sample's treatment: therapeutic diphenylcyclopropenone sensitization with weekly scalp DPC. This material consisted of whole blood, taken in connection with sensitization to the hapten diphenylcyclopropenone (DPC). The receptors were sampled from a woman in her late teens or twenties with alopecia areata. Some clones in this sample may be carry-over from other donors' samples.

This clonotype was detected many times. J is TRBJ2-1 and V is TRBV3-1; D gene ambiguous. Trimming removed 6 bases at V and 7 bases at J, with 7 bases between. Germline V gives CDR1 LGHDT, CDR2 YNNKEL (reference sequence). The CDR3 runs to 11 residues. Written as DNA, the CDR3 is TGTGCCAGCAGTCGGTTTAATGAGCAGTTCTTC. Translating it yields CASSRFNEQFF.

This clonotype has a count of ten or more. The chain couples TRBV5-4 to TRBJ1-1; D possibly corresponds to TRBD1 (6 bases). This CDR3 has 13 residues. Germline V gives CDR1 SGHNT, CDR2 YYREEE (reference sequence). The V end was cut by 2 bases, the J end by 3 bases, with 8 bases between. The CDR3 loop is CASSFNRDTEAFF. The CDR3 nucleotides read TGTGCCAGCAGCTTTAACAGGGACACTGAAGCTTTCTTT.

In this sample, this clonotype turned up a few times. The V gene is TRBV15, the J gene TRBJ1-2; D perhaps matches TRBD1 (5 bases). Trimming stripped 1 base from V and 4 bases from J, with 31 bases between. Germline CDR1 is LNHNV and CDR2 is YYDKDF (reference sequence). CDR3 length: 21 amino acids. The CDR3 DNA follows: TGTGCCACCAGCAGAGTTGATTTGGGGCGACGGGCTGACCGACCACTCTATGGCTACACCTTC. This sequence encodes CATSRVDLGRRADRPLYGYTF.

The V call is TRBV12-3 or TRBV12-4, the J call TRBJ2-3; weak D call: TRBD2 (5 bases). V dropped 6 bases and J dropped 1 base, with 20 bases sitting between them. This CDR3 is built from 17 residues. CDR3 amino acids: CASSLAVRTAGTDTQYF. For the CDR3, the DNA is TGTGCCAGCAGCCTGGCAGTTCGGACTGCCGGCACAGATACGCAGTATTTT.

This clonotype showed up just a few times. V usage is TRBV2 and J usage is TRBJ1-1, with 9 bases fitting TRBD1. CDR3 length: 14 residues. Looked up from germline, CDR1 is SNHLY and CDR2 is FYNNEI. Trimming took 10 bases from V and 4 from J; bases not matched to a gene: 10. The CDR3 nucleotides are TGTGCCACCACCCGAGGACAGGGGATCACTGAAGCTTTCTTT. This codes for CATTRGQGITEAFF.

This clonotype has a count of ten or more. The rearrangement links TRBV2 to TRBJ2-2, with D perhaps matching TRBD2 (6 bases). The V end lost 7 bases, the J end lost 4 bases, and 16 bases lay between the germline ends. Per germline, CDR1 SNHLY and CDR2 FYNNEI. The CDR3 covers 15 residues. The CDR3 reads CASMRDSDGTGELFF. CDR3 DNA sequence: TGTGCCAGCATGAGGGACTCGGACGGCACCGGGGAGCTGTTTTTT.